This T cell receptor (beta chain) was obtained from a study of PD-L1 blockade in urothelial cancer. TCRdb keeps only in-frame clones here, not all; method: immunoSEQ multiplex PCR. The sample has tens of thousands of clones, around 77% seen once. The CDR3 has 15 residues. The germline gives CDR1 SGHTA, CDR2 FQGNSA. The V gene lost 4 bases and the J gene lost 0 bases, with 12 bases spanning the gap. This clone was recorded only once. This receptor was obtained from a man between 70 and 80 years old with urothelial cancer. V is TRBV7-2 and J is TRBJ1-2, with D possibly TRBD1 on 6 matching bases. Material: PBMCs, obtained around atezolizumab (anti-PD-L1) treatment. CDR3 coding DNA: TGTGCCAGCAGCTCCGATCGACAGGCTAACTATGGCTACACCTTC. This sequence encodes CASSSDRQANYGYTF.